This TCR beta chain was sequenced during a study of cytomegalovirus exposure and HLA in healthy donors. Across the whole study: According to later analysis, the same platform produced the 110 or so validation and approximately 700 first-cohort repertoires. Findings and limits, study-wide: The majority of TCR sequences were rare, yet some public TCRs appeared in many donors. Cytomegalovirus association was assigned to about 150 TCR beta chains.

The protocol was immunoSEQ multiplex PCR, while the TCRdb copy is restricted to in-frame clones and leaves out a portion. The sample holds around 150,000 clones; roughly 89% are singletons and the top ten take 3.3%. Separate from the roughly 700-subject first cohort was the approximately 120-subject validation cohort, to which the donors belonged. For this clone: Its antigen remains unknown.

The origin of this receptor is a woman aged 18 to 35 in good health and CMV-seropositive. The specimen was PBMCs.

CDR3 amino acids: CAISEERSETQYF. In DNA form, the CDR3 reads TGTGCCATCAGTGAGGAGCGCTCCGAGACCCAGTACTTC. This sequence joins TRBV10-3 and TRBJ2-5; D not certain. V dropped 2 bases and J dropped 5 bases, with 9 bases sitting between them. Germline V gene data show CDR1 as ENHRY and CDR2 as SYGVKD. The length of the CDR3 is 13 residues.